This T cell receptor beta chain appears in the sequencing data of a study of cytomegalovirus exposure and HLA in healthy donors. This CDR3 has 17 amino acids. Germline trimming cut 1 base from V and 3 bases from J; bases unmatched to any gene: 11. CDR1 is SGHKS, CDR2 YYEKEE, per germline (reference sequence). A multiplex PCR was run with 60 Vbeta primers and 13 Jbeta primers. Under the authors' procedure: Tens of millions of unique TCR beta chains, around 10 million of them shared, were counted by a later analysis. Sequencing was performed with immunoSEQ multiplex PCR; in TCRdb, only in-frame clones are kept and a portion is missing. V, J and clone size are taken as reported in that table, and D and trimming were inferred from the DNA itself. The top ten clones hold roughly 7% of a sample with about 100,000 clones, 65% to 80% of them seen once.

The rearrangement links TRBV5-5 to TRBJ1-2; 8 bases agree with TRBD1. The sequenced sample was PBMCs. This receptor was taken from a man in his forties in good health and CMV-seropositive. CDR3 sequence: CASSLPGQGLGYYGYTF. For the CDR3, the DNA is TGTGCCAGCAGCTTGCCTGGACAGGGCCTCGGCTACTATGGCTACACCTTC.